Presented here are 24 T cell receptor beta chains from one specimen sequenced in a study of blood T cells in healthy people across ages. A sample-barcoded 5' primer and a J-beta primer mix were used in a second PCR of roughly 7 to 11 cycles. TCRdb independently ran MiXCR on the 5' RACE reads; one entry per CDR3 protein. The sample has around 800,000 distinct CDR3 sequences, around 45% seen once. The sequencing input was blood. These receptors were collected from a man aged 55 to 70 in good health.

This chain uses TRBV3-1 with TRBJ2-1; D unclear. CDR3 size: 13 residues. V gave up 1 base and J gave up 8 bases, with 9 bases separating them. Germline CDR1 is LGHDT and CDR2 is YNNKEL (reference sequence). CDR3 coding DNA: TGTGCCAGCAGCCAAGTCGCTCCGCATGAGCAGTTCTTC. Protein product: CASSQVAPHEQFF.

This chain links TRBV4-1 with TRBJ1-1, with no clear D. V lost 4 bases and J lost 1, with 16 bases in between. The CDR3 is 16 amino acids. In germline, CDR1 is MGHRA, CDR2 YSYEKL. The CDR3 DNA reads TGCGCCAGCAGCCCTGTAGACGAGCTAAAGAACACTGAAGCTTTCTTT. This gives the protein CASSPVDELKNTEAFF.

The V gene is TRBV5-4, the J gene TRBJ2-2; D remains unclear. Trimming removed 1 base from V and 2 bases from J, with 6 bases in between. Per germline, CDR1 SGHNT and CDR2 YYREEE (reference sequence). The CDR3 runs 14 residues. The CDR3 loop is CASSLRANTGELFF. In nucleotides, the CDR3 is TGTGCCAGCAGCTTGAGAGCCAACACCGGGGAGCTGTTTTTT.

This clonotype was seen more than once but under ten times. V usage is TRBV9 and J usage is TRBJ2-1; D might be TRBD1 (6 bases). TRBJ2-7 explains the end of the DNA better; the J call may be wrong. The germline V gene has CDR1 SGDLS and CDR2 YYNGEE. The CDR3 extends over 15 amino acids. The CDR3 coding sequence is TGTGCCAGCAGCGCTGGACAGAATATCTACAATGAGCAGTACTTC. Translation: CASSAGQNIYNEQYF.

The CDR3 sequence: CASSAGAGGTDTQYF. The DNA of the CDR3 is TGTGCCAGCAGTGCGGGAGCGGGGGGCACAGATACGCAGTATTTT. This chain uses TRBV2 with TRBJ2-3, with 8 bases fitting TRBD2. The germline V gene has CDR1 SNHLY and CDR2 FYNNEI. The junction had 4 bases not matched to a gene; V was cut back by 4 bases and J by 1 base. This CDR3 is built from 15 residues.

This sequence joins TRBV5-6 and TRBJ1-2; D is ambiguous. V lost 4 bases, J lost 2 bases, and 12 bases lay in between. CDR1 and CDR2 (germline): SGHDT, YYEEEE. There are 14 residues in the CDR3. The CDR3 is CASSAAPINYGYTF. CDR3 nucleotides: TGTGCCAGCAGCGCGGCGCCTATAAACTATGGCTACACCTTC.

The rearrangement joins TRBV7-6 to TRBJ2-7; D gene ambiguous. The V end was cut by 1 base, the J end by 0 bases, with 7 bases between. Germline CDR1 and CDR2: SGHVS and FNYEAQ. The CDR3 is 14 residues long. The CDR3 here is CASSLGANSYEQYF. CDR3 nucleotides: TGTGCCAGCAGCTTAGGCGCGAACTCCTACGAGCAGTACTTC.

This clonotype was seen more than once but under ten times. The rearrangement links TRBV6-2 or TRBV6-3 to TRBJ2-5, with TRBD1 matching over 9 bases. The CDR3 loop spans 14 amino acids. V trimming: 6 bases; J trimming: 4 bases; junction bases outside the gene matches: 6. The germline gives CDR1 MNHEY, CDR2 SVGEGT. The CDR3 DNA reads TGTGCCAGCAGCAATACAGGGGGCCGAGAGACCCAGTACTTC. Translation gives CASSNTGGRETQYF.

This clonotype showed up many times. This rearrangement joins TRBV20-1 to TRBJ2-5; a weak D match, TRBD2 (5 bases). The CDR3 totals 12 residues. CDR1 and CDR2 from the germline V gene are DFQATT and SNEGSKA (reference sequence). The germline V and J ends were trimmed by 7 bases and 6 bases, with 15 bases remaining between them. The CDR3 loop is CSGTSGGQTQYF. Here the CDR3 DNA reads TGCAGTGGTACCAGTGGAGGACAGACCCAGTACTTC.

The chain is built from TRBV29-1 and TRBJ1-1; no reliable D call. Trimming cost V 4 bases and J 0 bases, with 3 bases left between them. Looked up from germline, CDR1 is SQVTM and CDR2 is ANQGSEA. This CDR3 has 11 residues. This CDR3 is CSVVMNTEAFF. In DNA form, the CDR3 reads TGCAGCGTTGTAATGAACACTGAAGCTTTCTTT.

This sequence joins TRBV14 and TRBJ2-7; 10 bases map to TRBD1. With 4 bases clipped from V and 7 bases from J, the junction kept 10 bases outside the gene matches. The CDR3 covers 15 residues. Germline V lookup: CDR1 SGHDN, CDR2 FVKESK. CDR3 bases: TGTGCCAGCAGCCGTTGGGACAGGGGTTACAATGAGCAGTACTTC. Translation gives CASSRWDRGYNEQYF.

The gene calls are TRBV30 and TRBJ2-5, with TRBD1 identical over 11 bases. V trimming: 3 bases; J trimming: 5 bases; junction bases outside the gene matches: 5. Germline CDR1 reads GTSNPN; CDR2 reads SVGIG (reference sequence). The CDR3 covers 14 residues. DNA of the CDR3: TGTGCCTGGAGAAACCGGGACAGGGGGGAGACCCAGTACTTC. Amino acids: CAWRNRDRGETQYF.

The chain employs TRBV5-1 and TRBJ2-4, with a possible D match to TRBD1 (6 bases). Deletions cut 0 bases from V and 6 bases from J, with 13 bases between. This CDR3 spans 15 amino acids. CDR1 is SGHRS, CDR2 YFSETQ, per germline. The CDR3 loop reads CASSLDREGGNIQYF. In DNA, the CDR3 is TGCGCCAGCAGCTTGGACAGGGAAGGGGGAAACATTCAGTACTTC.

The sample holds a few counts of this clonotype. The chain combines TRBV9 with TRBJ2-3; D call uncertain. V dropped 3 bases and J dropped 0 bases, with 5 bases sitting between them. This CDR3 is built from 13 residues. The germline V gene has CDR1 SGDLS and CDR2 YYNGEE. The chain's CDR3 is CASSEGSTDTQYF. The CDR3, as DNA: TGTGCCAGCAGCGAAGGCAGCACAGATACGCAGTATTTT.

The chain recombines TRBV24-1 with TRBJ1-5; D is undetermined. Germline V lookup: CDR1 KGHDR, CDR2 SFDVKD. The V gene lost 2 bases and the J gene lost 7 bases, with 8 bases spanning the gap. This CDR3 spans 13 amino acids. The CDR3 protein is CATSDSGGQPQHF. As DNA, the CDR3 is TGTGCCACCAGTGATTCGGGAGGGCAGCCCCAGCATTTT.

This clonotype was recorded many times. This rearrangement joins TRBV27 to TRBJ2-5, with a weak D call TRBD1 (6 bases). Germline-derived CDR1 and CDR2 are MNHEY and SMNVEV (reference sequence). The CDR3 runs to 13 residues. V was shortened by 4 bases and J by 2 bases, with 8 bases between the two germline ends. CDR3 bases: TGTGCCAGCAGTTATGGACAGCAAGAGACCCAGTACTTC. This gives the protein CASSYGQQETQYF.

This clonotype came up a few times. The V call is TRBV12-3 or TRBV12-4, the J call TRBJ1-4; D not resolved. The CDR3 runs 12 residues. Between the trimmed V and J ends, which lost 2 bases and 7 bases, there was a span of 5 bases. In DNA form, the CDR3 reads TGTGCCAGCAGTTTAATTCTTGAAAAACTGTTTTTT. This sequence encodes CASSLILEKLFF.

V and J are TRBV5-1 and TRBJ2-5; 8 nucleotides match TRBD2. From germline, CDR1 is SGHRS and CDR2 YFSETQ. This CDR3 comprises 16 residues. The V gene end was trimmed by 2 bases and the J gene end by 5 bases; junction bases not matched to a gene: 11. The CDR3 DNA follows: TGCGCCAGCAGCTTACTACGCGGGGGGTTCCAGGAGACCCAGTACTTC. Translating it yields CASSLLRGGFQETQYF. Variable domain in full (rest from reference TRBV5-1 and TRBJ2-5): KAGVTQTPRYLIKTRGQQVTLSCSPISGHRSVSWYQQTPGQGLQFLFEYFSETQRNKGNFPGRFSGRQFSNSRSEMNVSTLELGDSALYLCASSLLRGGFQETQYFGPGTRLLVL.

This clonotype was counted only a few times. This chain connects TRBV6-2 or TRBV6-3 to TRBJ2-1, with 9 nucleotides matching TRBD2. V dropped 7 bases and J dropped 5; count of bases not matched to a gene: 6. This CDR3 has 14 residues. Germline assignment: CDR1 MNHEY and CDR2 SVGEGT. Written as DNA, the CDR3 is TGTGCCAGCAAAGCTAGCGGGGCAAACAATGAGCAGTTCTTC. This codes for CASKASGANNEQFF.

This clonotype showed up many times. The V call is TRBV3-1, the J call TRBJ2-3, with D perhaps matching TRBD2 (6 bases). V lost 0 bases and J lost 11, with 12 bases in between. Germline lookup yields CDR1 LGHDT and CDR2 YNNKEL (reference sequence). The CDR3 totals 13 residues. CDR3 loop: CASSQESRREQYF. CDR3 nucleotide sequence: TGTGCCAGCAGCCAAGAATCTAGGAGGGAGCAGTATTTT.

The rearrangement links TRBV5-1 to TRBJ2-1; D is ambiguous. This CDR3 contains 13 residues. Trimming stripped 3 bases from V and 6 bases from J, with 10 bases between. Germline CDR1 and CDR2: SGHRS and YFSETQ. The CDR3 sequence is CASSYLYINEQFF. The CDR3 DNA sequence: TGCGCCAGCAGCTACCTTTATATCAATGAGCAGTTCTTC.

The V gene is TRBV7-9, the J gene TRBJ2-7, with D uncertain. Gene TRBJ2-5 matches the end of the DNA better, so the J call may be wrong. From germline, CDR1 is SEHNR and CDR2 FQNEAQ (reference sequence). This CDR3 has 13 amino acids. The CDR3 loop reads CASSLARFGTQYF. CDR3 in DNA: TGTGCCAGCAGCTTAGCCAGGTTTGGGACCCAGTACTTC.

This clonotype came up many times. The chain carries TRBV15 and TRBJ1-5, with D unclear. CDR3 length: 15 amino acids. Germline CDR1 is LNHNV and CDR2 is YYDKDF (reference sequence). Trimming cost V 0 bases and J 0 bases, with 6 bases left between them. Here the CDR3 reads CATSRDKGSNQPQHF. CDR3 sequence (DNA): TGTGCCACCAGCAGAGATAAAGGTAGCAATCAGCCCCAGCATTTT.

This clonotype was detected once. This chain links TRBV9 with TRBJ1-4; D might be TRBD1 (6 bases). Germline CDR1 reads SGDLS; CDR2 reads YYNGEE. This CDR3 spans 16 amino acids. Trimming shortened V by 0 bases and J by 8 bases, and 17 bases separated the two germline ends. CDR3 coding DNA: TGTGCCAGCAGCGTAGAATTGGGGCGGGGGCCCGAAAAACTGTTTTTT. It is translated as CASSVELGRGPEKLFF.